What follows describes a single TCR beta chain. This clonotype appeared a few times. This clone's antigen is unknown. Nothing much larger sits one base from this clone, and base qualities are not available. To prepare the library, RT-PCR was applied. TCRdb shows the sequencer as Illumina HiSeq 2500. TCRdb reprocessed the public reads (quality trimming at Q25 with fastp, clone calling with MiXCR) and kept in-frame beta chains. Every entry covers one CDR3 protein and lists the most common genes and DNA from its rows. The sample table lists under 200,000 distinct CDR3 sequences, about 10% of them with a count of one. Jointly, the top ten make up approximately 39% of the sample. These data come from a study of response to subunit inactivated influenza vaccine (dated by TCRdb to 2016 to 2019). Background for the entire study: Deep quantitative T cell receptor repertoire profiling was used in the study to track responses to a trivalent subunit inactivated influenza vaccine. Results and caveats for the whole study, not just this receptor: It was suggested by the authors that each seasonal influenza vaccination may recruit only a limited number of new T cells.

The receptor was isolated from a man aged 50 to 75 who received an inactivated influenza vaccine. Donor details come from another sample of the same person, matched by shared clones. Sample: CD8+ T cells sorted from PBMCs, taken approximately 25 months after vaccination.

Read as DNA, the sequence is TGTGCCAGCAGTGGCAGAATCTACGAGCAGTACTTC. This translates into CASSGRIYEQYF. The V and J genes are TRBV2 and TRBJ2-7, with the D segment identity uncertain. The CDR3 runs 12 amino acids, cysteine and phenylalanine included. CDR3 DNA is the only sequence kept; it has 36 bases, read in frame from the first base. V gives up 4 bases and J gives up 3 bases, and the segment between their germline ends measures 7 bases. From the germline V gene, CDR1 is SNHLY and CDR2 is FYNNEI.